These T cell receptor beta chains were read from a single sample in a study of blood T cell repertoires in COVID-19. Generated by immunoSEQ multiplex PCR, the TCRdb table keeps only in-frame clones and is missing some. The profile shows some 150,000 clones, 83% of them singletons. Sequencing used peripheral blood. These receptors were taken from a woman between 55 and 75 years old with COVID-19, enrolled during active disease. The CDR3 runs from the conserved cysteine through the conserved F or W. The D gene is left open where the match is weak. The size field is filled for only some rows; it gives once, few, many or a size class.

V gene: TRBV19; J gene: TRBJ2-1; clone size: -; CDR3 length: 14; D gene: -; CDR3 DNA: TGTGCCAGTACCCCGAGCCTGGCTAGCCTTGAGCAGTTCTTC; CDR3 protein: CASTPSLASLEQFF
V gene: TRBV7-8; J gene: TRBJ1-1; clone size: -; CDR3 length: 11; D gene: -; CDR3 DNA: TGTGCCAGCAGCTTAGAGGGGCCCCTAGGCTTT; CDR3 protein: CASSLEGPLGF
V gene: TRBV6-5; J gene: TRBJ1-2; clone size: -; CDR3 length: 13; D gene: -; CDR3 DNA: TGTGCCAGCAGCGATTTCGGAGGTCCTCTGTGCTCCTTC; CDR3 protein: CASSDFGGPLCSF
V gene: TRBV6-5; J gene: TRBJ1-2; clone size: -; CDR3 length: 13; D gene: -; CDR3 DNA: TGTGCCAGCAGGCCTGGGGCAGGCTATGGCTACACCTTC; CDR3 protein: CASRPGAGYGYTF
V gene: TRBV5-6; J gene: TRBJ1-4; clone size: few; CDR3 length: 16; D gene: TRBD1; CDR3 DNA: TGTGCCAGCAGCTTACGTTCCGGGACAGGGGGTGAAAAACTGTTTTTT; CDR3 protein: CASSLRSGTGGEKLFF
V gene: TRBV29-1; J gene: TRBJ2-4; clone size: few; CDR3 length: 14; D gene: -; CDR3 DNA: TGCAGCGTTGAAGGTGGGCAGGGGCGAGACATTCAGTACTTC; CDR3 protein: CSVEGGQGRDIQYF
V gene: TRBV6-5; J gene: TRBJ2-1; clone size: -; CDR3 length: 11; D gene: -; CDR3 DNA: TGTGCCAGCAGGACAGTTAATGAGCAGTTCTTC; CDR3 protein: CASRTVNEQFF
V gene: TRBV12-2; J gene: TRBJ1-6; clone size: -; CDR3 length: 19; D gene: -; CDR3 DNA: TGTGCAAGTCGCTTAGAAGGACAGGGGAGTCGTTCCTATAATTCACCCCTCCACTTT; CDR3 protein: CASRLEGQGSRSYNSPLHF
V gene: TRBV12-5; J gene: TRBJ1-5; clone size: -; CDR3 length: 16; D gene: -; CDR3 DNA: TGTGCTAGATACTCCGGGAACAGTCATAGCAATCAGCCCCAGCATTTT; CDR3 protein: CARYSGNSHSNQPQHF
V gene: TRBV7-8; J gene: TRBJ1-1; clone size: -; CDR3 length: 12; D gene: -; CDR3 DNA: TGTGCCAGCAGCCCAGGTGGAACTGAAGCTTTCTTT; CDR3 protein: CASSPGGTEAFF
V gene: TRBV4-1; J gene: TRBJ2-7; clone size: -; CDR3 length: 12; D gene: TRBD1; CDR3 DNA: TGCGCCAGCAGCACACAGGGGGTGGAGCAGTACTTC; CDR3 protein: CASSTQGVEQYF
V gene: TRBV24-1; J gene: TRBJ2-1; clone size: -; CDR3 length: 11; D gene: -; CDR3 DNA: TGTGCCACGGGGGAGGTTTATGAGCAGTTCTTC; CDR3 protein: CATGEVYEQFF
V gene: TRBV6-6; J gene: TRBJ2-7; clone size: -; CDR3 length: 16; D gene: -; CDR3 DNA: TGTGCCAGCAGTTACGATGACCTTCGCGGCTCCTACGAGCAGTACTTC; CDR3 protein: CASSYDDLRGSYEQYF
V gene: TRBV3-1/TRBV3-2; J gene: TRBJ1-1; clone size: -; CDR3 length: 15; D gene: TRBD1; CDR3 DNA: TGTGCCAGCAGCTATCCAGGGGGTAGGGGCACTGAAGCTTTCTTT; CDR3 protein: CASSYPGGRGTEAFF
V gene: TRBV7-3; J gene: TRBJ2-7; clone size: -; CDR3 length: 14; D gene: -; CDR3 DNA: TGTGCCAGCAGCTTAACTAGTTATAACGGCGAGCAGTACTTC; CDR3 protein: CASSLTSYNGEQYF
V gene: TRBV11-1; J gene: TRBJ1-1; clone size: -; CDR3 length: 15; D gene: TRBD1; CDR3 DNA: TGTGCCAGCAGCTTAGCCTGGACAGGAAACACTGAAGCTTTCTTT; CDR3 protein: CASSLAWTGNTEAFF
V gene: TRBV19; J gene: TRBJ1-2; clone size: -; CDR3 length: 12; D gene: -; CDR3 DNA: TGTGCCAGTAGTACCAGACTCTATGGCTACACCTTC; CDR3 protein: CASSTRLYGYTF
V gene: TRBV30; J gene: TRBJ2-1; clone size: -; CDR3 length: 11; D gene: -; CDR3 DNA: TGTGCCTGCACGGGCGGGTATGAGCAGTTCTTC; CDR3 protein: CACTGGYEQFF
V gene: TRBV5-1; J gene: TRBJ2-3; clone size: -; CDR3 length: 15; D gene: -; CDR3 DNA: TGCGCCAGCAGCTTGGATCCAACTAGCACAGATACGCAGTATTTT; CDR3 protein: CASSLDPTSTDTQYF
V gene: TRBV12-5; J gene: TRBJ1-2; clone size: -; CDR3 length: 12; D gene: -; CDR3 DNA: TGTGCTAGTGGTTTGGACAGATATGGCTACACCTTC; CDR3 protein: CASGLDRYGYTF
V gene: TRBV2; J gene: TRBJ1-2; clone size: -; CDR3 length: 13; D gene: -; CDR3 DNA: TGTGCCAGCAGTGTGCAGGCTAACTATGGCTACACCTTC; CDR3 protein: CASSVQANYGYTF
V gene: TRBV7-3; J gene: TRBJ2-3; clone size: -; CDR3 length: 16; D gene: -; CDR3 DNA: TGTGCCAGCAGCTTCTCCAGGGGGGCTAGCACAGATACGCAGTATTTT; CDR3 protein: CASSFSRGASTDTQYF
V gene: TRBV29-1; J gene: TRBJ2-3; clone size: -; CDR3 length: 15; D gene: TRBD2; CDR3 DNA: TGCAGCGTTCCGACTAGCGGGGGAGTTGGAGATACGCAGTATTTT; CDR3 protein: CSVPTSGGVGDTQYF
V gene: TRBV29-1; J gene: TRBJ2-1; clone size: -; CDR3 length: 16; D gene: TRBD2; CDR3 DNA: TGCAGCGTTTCCCTAGCGGGAGCTAGCTCCTACAATGAGCAGTTCTTC; CDR3 protein: CSVSLAGASSYNEQFF
V gene: TRBV12-3/TRBV12-4; J gene: TRBJ1-2; clone size: -; CDR3 length: 12; D gene: TRBD1; CDR3 DNA: TGTGCCAGCAGCCGAGACAGGGCTGGCTACACCTTC; CDR3 protein: CASSRDRAGYTF
V gene: TRBV2; J gene: TRBJ2-6; clone size: once; CDR3 length: 21; D gene: TRBD1; CDR3 DNA: TGTGCCAGCAGCGGGGACCGGGACAGGGGCTCGGTTAGCTCTGGGGCCAACGTCCTGACTTTC; CDR3 protein: CASSGDRDRGSVSSGANVLTF
V gene: TRBV12-3/TRBV12-4; J gene: TRBJ1-4; clone size: -; CDR3 length: 13; D gene: -; CDR3 DNA: TGTGCCAGCAGTTTTAGGCAGGGTGAAAAACTGTTTTTT; CDR3 protein: CASSFRQGEKLFF
V gene: TRBV9; J gene: TRBJ1-1; clone size: -; CDR3 length: 15; D gene: -; CDR3 DNA: TGTGCCAGCAGCGTAGTTCCGGGATTGAACACTGAAGCTTTCTTT; CDR3 protein: CASSVVPGLNTEAFF
V gene: TRBV5-4; J gene: TRBJ2-3; clone size: -; CDR3 length: 14; D gene: TRBD2; CDR3 DNA: TGTGCCAGCAGCCCGGGGGGAGGCACAGATACGCAGTATTTT; CDR3 protein: CASSPGGGTDTQYF
V gene: TRBV2; J gene: TRBJ1-2; clone size: few; CDR3 length: 13; D gene: TRBD1; CDR3 DNA: TGTGCCAGCAGTCTCCGGGACAGCGGCGGCTACACCTTC; CDR3 protein: CASSLRDSGGYTF
V gene: TRBV2; J gene: TRBJ1-4; clone size: once; CDR3 length: 15; D gene: -; CDR3 DNA: TGTGCCAGCACCCAAATGCGGGGGACTGGTGAAAAACTGTTTTTT; CDR3 protein: CASTQMRGTGEKLFF
V gene: TRBV6-6; J gene: TRBJ1-5; clone size: -; CDR3 length: 15; D gene: TRBD1; CDR3 DNA: TGTGCCAGCAGCGACCGACAGGGCCTAAATCAGCCCCAGCATTTT; CDR3 protein: CASSDRQGLNQPQHF
V gene: TRBV19; J gene: TRBJ1-1; clone size: -; CDR3 length: 14; D gene: TRBD1; CDR3 DNA: TGTGCCAGTAGTATGGGGACAGGAGCTACTGAAGCTTTCTTT; CDR3 protein: CASSMGTGATEAFF
V gene: TRBV18; J gene: TRBJ2-1; clone size: -; CDR3 length: 16; D gene: -; CDR3 DNA: TGTGCCAGCTCTTCCGCCGGCGGCAGGGCTTGGGATGAGCAGTTCTTC; CDR3 protein: CASSSAGGRAWDEQFF
V gene: TRBV5-6; J gene: TRBJ1-5; clone size: once; CDR3 length: 16; D gene: TRBD1; CDR3 DNA: TGTGCCAGCAGCTTTACAGGGGCCATTAGCAATCAGCCCCAGCATTTT; CDR3 protein: CASSFTGAISNQPQHF
V gene: TRBV2; J gene: TRBJ2-1; clone size: -; CDR3 length: 15; D gene: -; CDR3 DNA: TGTGCCAGCAGTTCTACAGCTCACTCCTACAATGAGCAGTTCTTC; CDR3 protein: CASSSTAHSYNEQFF
V gene: TRBV6-1; J gene: TRBJ2-5; clone size: -; CDR3 length: 18; D gene: TRBD2; CDR3 DNA: TGTGCCAGCAGTGCCCGACTAGCGGGGGCCCTCCTTCAAGAGACCCAGTACTTC; CDR3 protein: CASSARLAGALLQETQYF
V gene: TRBV7-2; J gene: TRBJ1-2; clone size: few; CDR3 length: 13; D gene: -; CDR3 DNA: TGTGCCAGCAGCTTGCGGAGCAACTATGGCTACACCTTC; CDR3 protein: CASSLRSNYGYTF
V gene: TRBV4-1; J gene: TRBJ1-1; clone size: -; CDR3 length: 13; D gene: -; CDR3 DNA: TGCGCCAGCAGCCAAGTAGGACTAACGAGGGCTTTCTTT; CDR3 protein: CASSQVGLTRAFF
V gene: TRBV6-5; J gene: TRBJ1-3; clone size: -; CDR3 length: 15; D gene: -; CDR3 DNA: TGTGCCAGCACTCACAGCTGGAAAGGTGGAAACACCATATATTTT; CDR3 protein: CASTHSWKGGNTIYF
V gene: TRBV19; J gene: TRBJ2-3; clone size: -; CDR3 length: 14; D gene: -; CDR3 DNA: TGTGCCAGTAGTATAGTCGGGGTGACAGATACGCAGTATTTT; CDR3 protein: CASSIVGVTDTQYF
V gene: TRBV5-1; J gene: TRBJ1-1; clone size: -; CDR3 length: 14; D gene: TRBD1; CDR3 DNA: TGCGCCAGCAGCGGGGACAGTTTATACACTGAAGCTTTCTTT; CDR3 protein: CASSGDSLYTEAFF
V gene: TRBV19; J gene: TRBJ1-1; clone size: -; CDR3 length: 15; D gene: -; CDR3 DNA: TGTGCCAGTAGGATAGGAGTCTCGGGGAACACTGAAGCTTTCTTT; CDR3 protein: CASRIGVSGNTEAFF
V gene: TRBV19; J gene: TRBJ1-1; clone size: -; CDR3 length: 14; D gene: TRBD1; CDR3 DNA: TGTGCCAGTAGTAATACAGGGGGGAACACTGAAGCTTTCTTT; CDR3 protein: CASSNTGGNTEAFF
V gene: TRBV19; J gene: TRBJ2-1; clone size: -; CDR3 length: 15; D gene: TRBD2; CDR3 DNA: TGTGCCAGTAGTATTACTAGCGGAGAGTACAATGAGCAGTTCTTC; CDR3 protein: CASSITSGEYNEQFF
V gene: TRBV10-2; J gene: TRBJ2-1; clone size: -; CDR3 length: 12; D gene: -; CDR3 DNA: TGCGCCAGCAGTGAGCCCAGCAATGAGCAGTTCTTC; CDR3 protein: CASSEPSNEQFF
V gene: TRBV9; J gene: TRBJ2-2; clone size: -; CDR3 length: 15; D gene: -; CDR3 DNA: TGTGCCAGCAGCCCCTCTCGGGCGAACACCGGGGAGCTGTTTTTT; CDR3 protein: CASSPSRANTGELFF
V gene: TRBV27; J gene: TRBJ1-6; clone size: -; CDR3 length: 14; D gene: -; CDR3 DNA: TGTGCCAGCAGTTTCGCCAGGGGAAGATCACCCCTCCACTTT; CDR3 protein: CASSFARGRSPLHF
V gene: TRBV10-3; J gene: TRBJ1-1; clone size: -; CDR3 length: 15; D gene: -; CDR3 DNA: TGTGCCATCAGTGAGTCTCCAGGGGAAAAGGTCGAAGCTTTCTTT; CDR3 protein: CAISESPGEKVEAFF
V gene: TRBV9; J gene: TRBJ2-2; clone size: -; CDR3 length: 15; D gene: TRBD1; CDR3 DNA: TGTGCCAGCAGCGTTGGACAGGAGCCCACCGGGGAGCTGTTTTTT; CDR3 protein: CASSVGQEPTGELFF
V gene: TRBV24-1; J gene: TRBJ1-5; clone size: -; CDR3 length: 16; D gene: TRBD1; CDR3 DNA: TGTGCCACCAGTGACTCGGGACAGAGGGTGAATCAGCCCCAGCATTTT; CDR3 protein: CATSDSGQRVNQPQHF
V gene: TRBV12-3/TRBV12-4; J gene: TRBJ1-4; clone size: -; CDR3 length: 13; D gene: TRBD1; CDR3 DNA: TGTGCCAGTTACCGGGACAGGGGTGAAAAACTGTTTTTT; CDR3 protein: CASYRDRGEKLFF
V gene: TRBV6-6; J gene: TRBJ2-6; clone size: -; CDR3 length: 15; D gene: TRBD1; CDR3 DNA: TGTGCCAGCAACTCACAGGGGGCTGGGGCCAACGTCCTGACTTTC; CDR3 protein: CASNSQGAGANVLTF
V gene: TRBV5-4; J gene: TRBJ2-5; clone size: few; CDR3 length: 13; D gene: -; CDR3 DNA: TGTGCCAGCAGCTTTAGCCGCCAAGAGACCCAGTACTTC; CDR3 protein: CASSFSRQETQYF
V gene: TRBV27; J gene: TRBJ2-3; clone size: once; CDR3 length: 14; D gene: TRBD2; CDR3 DNA: TGTGCCAGCAGTTCGGGACTAAAGCTAGATACGCAGTATTTT; CDR3 protein: CASSSGLKLDTQYF